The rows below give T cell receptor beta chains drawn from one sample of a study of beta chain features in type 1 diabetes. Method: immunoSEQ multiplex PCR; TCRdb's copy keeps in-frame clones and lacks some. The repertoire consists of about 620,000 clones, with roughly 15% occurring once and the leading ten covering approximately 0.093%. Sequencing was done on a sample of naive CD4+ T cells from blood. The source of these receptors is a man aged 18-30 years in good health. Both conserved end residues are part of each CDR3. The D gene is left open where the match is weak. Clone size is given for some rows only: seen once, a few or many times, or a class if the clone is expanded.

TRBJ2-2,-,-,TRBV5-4,CASSLDGSGELFF,TGTGCCAGCAGCTTGGATGGCTCCGGGGAGCTGTTTTTT
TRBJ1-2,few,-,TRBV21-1,CASRTGYTF,TGTGCCAGCAGGACTGGCTACACCTTC
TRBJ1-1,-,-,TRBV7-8,CASTLSMNTEAFF,TGTGCCAGCACCCTTAGCATGAACACTGAAGCTTTCTTT
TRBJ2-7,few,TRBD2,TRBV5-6,CASSLARDYLYEQYF,TGTGCCAGCAGCTTGGCCCGGGACTACCTCTACGAGCAGTACTTC
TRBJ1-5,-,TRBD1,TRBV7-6,CASSPLATGDQPQHF,TGTGCCAGCAGCCCCCTGGCGACAGGGGATCAGCCCCAGCATTTT
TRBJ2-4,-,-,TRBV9,CASSVGGGGSAKNIQYF,TGTGCCAGCAGCGTAGGGGGAGGGGGCTCTGCCAAAAACATTCAGTACTTC
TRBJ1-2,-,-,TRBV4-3,CASSQQYGYGYTF,TGCGCCAGCAGCCAGCAGTACGGCTATGGCTACACCTTC
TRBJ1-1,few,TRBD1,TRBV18,CASSPLGQAVFMNTEAFF,TGTGCCAGCTCACCACTCGGACAGGCGGTATTCATGAACACTGAAGCTTTCTTT
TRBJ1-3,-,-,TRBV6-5,CASSYPRTGNTIYF,TGTGCCAGCAGTTACCCGCGGACGGGAAACACCATATATTTT
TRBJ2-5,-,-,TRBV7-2,CASSPLGYQETQYF,TGTGCCAGCAGCCCACTCGGGTACCAAGAGACCCAGTACTTC
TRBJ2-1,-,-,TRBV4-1,CASSQSGAATRNEQFF,TGCGCCAGCAGCCAAAGCGGAGCGGCAACACGCAATGAGCAGTTCTTC
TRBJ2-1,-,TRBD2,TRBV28,CASSLAGLAGTNEQFF,TGTGCCAGCAGTCTGGCGGGACTAGCGGGGACCAATGAGCAGTTCTTC
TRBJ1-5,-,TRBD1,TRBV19,CASSIQARGPNQPQHF,TGTGCCAGTAGTATCCAGGCCAGGGGGCCCAATCAGCCCCAGCATTTT
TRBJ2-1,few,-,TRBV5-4,CASSLGQSSYNEQFF,TGTGCCAGCAGCTTGGGACAGAGCTCCTACAATGAGCAGTTCTTC
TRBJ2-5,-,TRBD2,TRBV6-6,CASSSGLAKETQYF,TGTGCCAGCAGTTCAGGACTAGCAAAAGAGACCCAGTACTTC
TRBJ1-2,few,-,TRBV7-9,CASSLAGGRIGNYGYTF,TGTGCCAGCAGCTTAGCCGGGGGGCGCATCGGTAACTATGGCTACACCTTC
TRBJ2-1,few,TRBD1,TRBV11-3,CASSSRDSPYNEQFF,TGTGCCAGCAGTTCCCGGGACAGTCCCTACAATGAGCAGTTCTTC
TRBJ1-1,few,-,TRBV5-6,CASSLALDSLMNTEAFF,TGTGCCAGCAGCTTGGCCCTAGACAGTCTAATGAACACTGAAGCTTTCTTT
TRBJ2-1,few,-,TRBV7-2,CASSLRYNEQFF,TGTGCCAGCAGCCTCCGCTACAATGAGCAGTTCTTC
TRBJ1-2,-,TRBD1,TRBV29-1,CRGPGGNYGYTF,TGCAGGGGTCCAGGGGGCAACTATGGCTACACCTTC
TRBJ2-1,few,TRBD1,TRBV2,CSTAGDRVGEQFF,TGTTCCACCGCGGGGGACAGGGTGGGTGAGCAGTTCTTC
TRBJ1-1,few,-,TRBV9,CASSTFPGNTEAFF,TGTGCCAGCAGCACATTTCCGGGGAACACTGAAGCTTTCTTT
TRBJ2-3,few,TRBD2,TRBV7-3,CASSLKASGSTDTQYF,TGTGCCAGCAGCTTAAAGGCTAGCGGAAGCACAGATACGCAGTATTTT
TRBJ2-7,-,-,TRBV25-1,CASSELWAQGSYEQYF,TGTGCCAGCAGTGAATTATGGGCGCAGGGTTCCTACGAGCAGTACTTC
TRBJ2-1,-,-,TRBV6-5,CASRGFGEQFF,TGTGCCAGCAGGGGGTTCGGGGAGCAGTTCTTC
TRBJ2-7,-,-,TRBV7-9,CASSLGARQVPQPYERYF,TGTGCCAGCAGCTTAGGGGCCCGACAGGTCCCACAACCCTACGAGCGGTACTTC
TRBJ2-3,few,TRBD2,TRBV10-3,CAIGTSGISDTQYF,TGTGCCATTGGGACTAGCGGGATTTCGGATACGCAGTATTTT
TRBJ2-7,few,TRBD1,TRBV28,CASSSLQGASYEQYF,TGTGCCAGCAGTTCCCTCCAGGGGGCCTCCTACGAGCAGTACTTC
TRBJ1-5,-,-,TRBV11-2,CASSLGGAYSNQPQHF,TGTGCCAGCAGCTTAGGGGGAGCTTATAGCAATCAGCCCCAGCATTTT
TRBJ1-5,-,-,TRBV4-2,CASSPSQGNQPQHF,TGTGCCAGCAGCCCCTCGCAGGGCAATCAGCCCCAGCATTTT
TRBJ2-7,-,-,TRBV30,CAWSVEFEQYF,TGTGCCTGGAGTGTGGAGTTCGAGCAGTACTTC
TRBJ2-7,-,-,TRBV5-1,CASSADTLYEQYF,TGCGCCAGCAGCGCGGACACCCTCTACGAGCAGTACTTC
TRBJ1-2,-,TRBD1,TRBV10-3,CAISETGAGGYTF,TGTGCCATCAGTGAGACAGGGGCCGGTGGCTACACCTTC
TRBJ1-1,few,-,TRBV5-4,CASSLVGDNTEAFF,TGTGCCAGCAGCTTGGTAGGGGACAACACTGAAGCTTTCTTT
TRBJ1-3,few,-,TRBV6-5,CASSYSVGSGNTIYF,TGTGCCAGCAGTTACTCCGTCGGCTCTGGAAACACCATATATTTT
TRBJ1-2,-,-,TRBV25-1,CASSRTDVPYGYTF,TGTGCCAGCAGTAGGACAGACGTTCCCTATGGCTACACCTTC
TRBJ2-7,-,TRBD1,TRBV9,CASSAGTGGYEQYF,TGTGCCAGCAGCGCAGGGACAGGGGGCTACGAGCAGTACTTC
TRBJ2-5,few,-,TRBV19,CASRPTGMGETQYF,TGTGCCAGTAGGCCGACAGGAATGGGAGAGACCCAGTACTTC
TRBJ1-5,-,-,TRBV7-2,CASSPVGGANQPQHF,TGTGCCAGCAGCCCGGTGGGGGGCGCCAATCAGCCCCAGCATTTT
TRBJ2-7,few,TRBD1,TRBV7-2,CASRPGTGNYEQYF,TGTGCCAGCAGGCCCGGGACAGGGAACTACGAGCAGTACTTC
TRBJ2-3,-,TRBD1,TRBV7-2,CASSRQGADTQYF,TGTGCCAGCAGCCGACAGGGGGCAGATACGCAGTATTTT
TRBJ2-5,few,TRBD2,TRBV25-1,CASSSIAGVRETQYF,TGTGCCAGCAGTTCCATCGCGGGAGTCCGAGAGACCCAGTACTTC
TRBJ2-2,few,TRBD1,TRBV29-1,CSVVSSTGGTGELFF,TGCAGCGTTGTTTCTTCGACAGGGGGCACCGGGGAGCTGTTTTTT
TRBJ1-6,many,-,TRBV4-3,CASSFTRTLADRVHF,TGCGCCAGCAGCTTTACCCGGACCCTTGCGGATAGGGTCCACTTT
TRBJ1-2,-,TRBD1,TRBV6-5,CATHGGGFYGYTF,TGTGCCACCCACGGAGGGGGCTTTTATGGCTACACCTTC
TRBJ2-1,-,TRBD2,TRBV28,CASIAGGYNEQFF,TGTGCCAGCATAGCGGGGGGTTACAATGAGCAGTTCTTC
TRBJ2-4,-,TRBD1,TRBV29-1,CPPEFSRGQGENIQYF,TGCCCACCAGAGTTCTCTCGAGGACAGGGGGAAAACATTCAGTACTTC
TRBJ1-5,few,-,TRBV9,CASSASWTNQPQHF,TGTGCCAGCAGCGCCTCCTGGACTAATCAGCCCCAGCATTTT
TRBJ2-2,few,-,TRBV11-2,CASSSRWEITGELFF,TGTGCCAGCAGCTCCCGTTGGGAAATAACCGGGGAGCTGTTTTTT